These 13 T cell receptor beta chains share one sample of origin, sequenced in a study of response to subunit inactivated influenza vaccine. TCRdb fed the RT-PCR reads into MiXCR, producing one record per CDR3 protein. The repertoire holds fewer than 550,000 distinct CDR3 sequences, with about 25% as singletons. The sample consisted of CD4+ T cells sorted from PBMCs, taken roughly 5 days after vaccination. All receptors derive from a man aged 50 to 59 who received an inactivated influenza vaccine.

In its sample, this clonotype was seen many times. The CDR3 nucleotides read TGTGCCAGCAGTTACTCGGGTTGGCAGGGCGACAATGAGCAGTTCTTC. It codes for CASSYSGWQGDNEQFF. The V and J genes are TRBV6-5 and TRBJ2-1, with a possible D match to TRBD1 (5 bases). CDR3 size: 16 residues. V was shortened by 0 bases and J by 5 bases, with 14 bases between the two germline ends. In germline, CDR1 is MNHEY, CDR2 SVGAGI.

This clonotype was detected a few times. The J gene is TRBJ2-5, the V gene TRBV7-2, with D maybe TRBD2 (5 bases). Germline V gene data show CDR1 as SGHTA and CDR2 as FQGNSA. CDR3 length: 15 amino acids. The ends were cut back, 2 bases at V and 2 bases at J, with 12 bases in the middle. The CDR3 protein is CASSLLGLSQETQYF. CDR3 nucleotides: TGTGCCAGCAGCTTACTAGGACTGTCTCAAGAGACCCAGTACTTC. Filled out from reference TRBV7-2 and TRBJ2-5, the complete variable domain reads GAGVSQSPSNKVTEKGKDVELRCDPISGHTALYWYRQSLGQGLEFLIYFQGNSAPDKSGLPSDRFSAERTGGSVSTLTIQRTQQEDSAVYLCASSLLGLSQETQYFGPGTRLLVL.

The chain employs TRBV5-1 and TRBJ2-2, with D tentatively TRBD1 or TRBD2 (5 bases each). The CDR3 consists of 16 residues. Germline CDR1 SGHRS, CDR2 YFSETQ. Trimming shortened V by 0 bases and J by 1 base, and 10 bases separated the two germline ends. The CDR3 nucleotides are TGCGCCAGCAGCTTGGCTTCGGGGCGGAACACCGGGGAGCTGTTTTTT. Translated: CASSLASGRNTGELFF. Full variable domain (missing parts from reference TRBV5-1 and TRBJ2-2): KAGVTQTPRYLIKTRGQQVTLSCSPISGHRSVSWYQQTPGQGLQFLFEYFSETQRNKGNFPGRFSGRQFSNSRSEMNVSTLELGDSALYLCASSLASGRNTGELFFGEGSRLTVL.

The chain combines TRBV6-1 with TRBJ1-3, with D unresolved. Germline CDR1 and CDR2: MNHNS and SASEGT. The V end was cut by 10 bases, the J end by 0 bases, with 10 bases between. The CDR3 has 13 residues. The CDR3 DNA is TGTGCCACCGGGAGAGGCTCTGGAAACACCATATATTTT. Translating gives CATGRGSGNTIYF.

The rearrangement links TRBV6-5 to TRBJ2-5, with D hard to call. The CDR3 loop spans 12 amino acids. With 4 bases removed from V and 7 bases from J, the gap between germline ends came to 10 bases. CDR1 is MNHEY, CDR2 SVGAGI, per germline. This CDR3 reads CASSSFLGTQYF. DNA for the CDR3: TGTGCCAGCAGTTCGTTTCTGGGGACCCAGTACTTC.

The rearrangement joins TRBV12-3 or TRBV12-4 to TRBJ2-5; tentatively, D is TRBD1 (6 bases). CDR3 length: 15 amino acids. The germline V and J ends were trimmed by 5 bases and 0 bases, with 13 bases remaining between them. The CDR3: CASSRGQKYQETQYF. The CDR3 DNA reads as TGTGCCAGCAGTCGAGGACAGAAGTACCAAGAGACCCAGTACTTC.

This clonotype appeared a few times. The chain carries TRBV20-1 and TRBJ2-3, with TRBD2 identical over 9 bases. The CDR3 covers 16 residues. The germline V gene encodes CDR1 DFQATT and CDR2 SNEGSKA (reference sequence). Trimming removed 3 bases from V and 1 base from J; junction bases left unmatched: 8. CDR3 loop: CSASSSRTSGTDTQYF. For the CDR3, the DNA is TGCAGTGCTAGCTCGTCGCGGACTAGCGGCACAGATACGCAGTATTTT.

The sample holds a few counts of this clonotype. The chain has TRBV9 and TRBJ2-1; 10 nucleotides agree with TRBD2. This CDR3 has 16 residues. V lost 0 bases and J lost 4; bases outside the gene matches: 4. Looked up from germline, CDR1 is SGDLS and CDR2 is YYNGEE. CDR3 DNA sequence: TGTGCCAGCAGCGTAGGGCTAGCGGGAGTATACAATGAGCAGTTCTTC. Translation: CASSVGLAGVYNEQFF.

The table lists this clonotype with a few counts. CDR3 sequence: CASNGGTTDTQYF. The CDR3 DNA sequence: TGTGCCAGCAACGGAGGGACCACAGATACGCAGTATTTT. This chain uses TRBV6-1 with TRBJ2-3; the D gene is possibly TRBD2 (6 bases). This CDR3 contains 13 residues. Germline V gives CDR1 MNHNS, CDR2 SASEGT. V lost 7 bases and J 2 bases, leaving 10 bases between the germline ends.

The rearrangement uses TRBV20-1 and TRBJ2-1; D not certain. Trimming pared 5 bases from V and 4 bases from J, leaving 18 bases between. This CDR3 region has 15 residues. Germline loops: CDR1 DFQATT, CDR2 SNEGSKA (reference sequence). In DNA form, the CDR3 reads TGCAGTGCTCCGGCGACGGGCTCTTTTTACAATGAGCAGTTCTTC. Its translation: CSAPATGSFYNEQFF.

This clonotype has only a few counts. The gene calls are TRBV29-1 and TRBJ2-7, with 8 positions matching TRBD1. Germline trimming cut 4 bases from V and 2 bases from J; bases unmatched to any gene: 1. Germline assignment: CDR1 SQVTM and CDR2 ANQGSEA. The CDR3 is 12 amino acids. The CDR3 loop reads CSVGDRTYEQYF. The CDR3 DNA reads TGCAGCGTTGGGGACAGGACCTACGAGCAGTACTTC.

In its sample, this clonotype was seen a few times. This rearrangement joins TRBV6-5 to TRBJ2-2, with D possibly TRBD1 on 5 matching bases. Germline V gives CDR1 MNHEY, CDR2 SVGAGI. The CDR3 is 13 amino acids. The V end lost 2 bases, the J end lost 7 bases, and 8 bases lay between the germline ends. The CDR3 bases are TGTGCCAGCAGTTACACCGACAGCGGGGAGCTGTTTTTT. Amino acids: CASSYTDSGELFF.

This sequence joins TRBV6-6 and TRBJ1-6; no reliable D call. V was clipped by 8 bases and J by 10 bases, with 9 bases between them. CDR3 length: 11 residues. Per the germline V gene, CDR1 is MNHNY and CDR2 is SVGAGI (reference sequence). The CDR3 sequence is CASQGNSPLHF. The CDR3 DNA reads TGTGCCAGCCAAGGGAACTCACCCCTCCACTTT.